This T cell receptor beta chain was retrieved from a study of cytomegalovirus exposure and HLA in healthy donors. The PCR employed 60 Vbeta primers together with 13 Jbeta primers. Sequenced by immunoSEQ multiplex PCR; TCRdb stores in-frame clones only, minus some. This sample contains 45,000 to 60,000 clones. Germline CDR1 MNHEY, CDR2 SMNVEV (reference sequence). The V end was cut by 5 bases, the J end by 4 bases, with 17 bases between. The CDR3 length is 15 residues. This TCR was recovered from a woman aged 40 to 50 in good health and CMV-seronegative. This chain links TRBV27 with TRBJ1-1; a possible D gene is TRBD1 (5 bases). The sample taken for sequencing was PBMCs. CDR3 amino acids: CASSTYAGPLTEAFF. DNA of the CDR3: TGTGCCAGCAGTACTTATGCAGGGCCGCTCACTGAAGCTTTCTTT.